The sequence of this T cell receptor beta chain was determined in a study of cytomegalovirus exposure and HLA in healthy donors. Study-wide results and limits: Among the most significant clusters, several appeared linked to common viral pathogens in a later analysis. A later analysis associated about 18,000 TCR beta sequences with HLA alleles at a 0.05 false discovery rate.

This CDR3 spans 21 amino acids. The V segment lost 4 bases and the J segment 1 base; nucleotides outside the gene matches: 15. CDR1 and CDR2 from the germline V gene are SGHRS and YFSETQ. This clone was observed a few times. Its cognate antigen is unknown. Researchers ran the PCR with 60 Vbeta and 13 Jbeta primers. TCRdb keeps only in-frame clones here, not all; method: immunoSEQ multiplex PCR. The sample has 100,000 to 150,000 clones; roughly 80% are singletons. Donors sampled were nominally healthy, though unrecorded immune exposures were likely. The rearrangement joins TRBV5-1 to TRBJ2-1; 15 bases match TRBD2. Source material: PBMCs. The source of this sequence is a man aged 30 to 45 in good health and CMV-seropositive. CDR3 loop: CASSRRGLAGGPGRSYNEQFF. CDR3 DNA sequence: TGCGCCAGCAGCAGGAGAGGACTAGCGGGGGGGCCGGGACGTTCCTACAATGAGCAGTTCTTC.